The 13 T cell receptor beta chains presented below share a single source sample, sequenced in a study of blood T cells in healthy people across ages. A sample-barcoded 5' primer and a J-beta primer mix were used in a second PCR of roughly 7 to 11 cycles. TCRdb re-derived calls from the 5' RACE reads in MiXCR, one entry per CDR3 protein. The table lists some 940,000 distinct CDR3 sequences, 29% of them singletons, with roughly 10% in the top ten. This sample also appeared in a second study, on T cells of mothers and their children.

Material: blood. These receptors originate from a woman in her 40s in good health.

The chain has TRBV7-8 and TRBJ1-5; possible D gene TRBD1, 5 bases. The CDR3 length is 15 residues. V shed 1 base and J shed 6 bases, with 13 bases lying between them. The germline CDR1 and CDR2 sequences are SGHVS and FQNEAQ. The CDR3 sequence: CASSLDRQLSQPQHF. Here the CDR3 DNA reads TGTGCCAGCAGCTTAGACAGACAGTTGAGTCAGCCCCAGCATTTT.

The rearrangement uses TRBV20-1 and TRBJ2-4; 12 bases line up with TRBD2. Looked up from germline, CDR1 is DFQATT and CDR2 is SNEGSKA (reference sequence). The CDR3 is 19 residues long. V was pared by 3 bases and J by 0 bases, with 12 bases of the junction left unmatched. CDR3 sequence (DNA): TGCAGTGCTAGCAGACTAGCGGGAGTTAAGGGGGTAGCCAAAAACATTCAGTACTTC. Its translation: CSASRLAGVKGVAKNIQYF.

The sample holds many counts of this clonotype. The chain recombines TRBV28 with TRBJ2-5; 9 bases match TRBD1. The CDR3 extends over 16 amino acids. The germline V gene has CDR1 MDHEN and CDR2 SYDVKM. Losses at the gene ends were 6 bases for V and 5 bases for J; bases not matched to a gene: 13. DNA for the CDR3: TGTGCCAGCAGCCTTCGAACAGGGGGCTATTGGGAGACCCAGTACTTC. This gives the protein CASSLRTGGYWETQYF.

This chain uses TRBV2 with TRBJ2-1, with a tentative D call TRBD2 (6 bases). The V gene lost 0 bases and the J gene lost 6 bases, with 15 bases spanning the gap. The CDR3 loop spans 16 amino acids. Germline CDR1 is SNHLY and CDR2 is FYNNEI. The DNA for the CDR3 is TGTGCCAGCAGTGAAGCTTTCGCGGTGGGACTCAATGAGCAGTTCTTC. Encoded protein: CASSEAFAVGLNEQFF.

A word on this clonotype: A read error may account for a junction end that differs from germline. The chain joins TRBV7-9 to TRBJ1-6; D gene ambiguous. This CDR3 contains 15 residues. CDR1 is SEHNR and CDR2 is FQNEAQ in the germline V gene (reference sequence). This CDR3 is CASSYQPLRDSPPHF. As DNA, the CDR3 is TGTGCCAGCAGCTATCAACCCCTACGGGATTCACCCCCCCACTTT.

The chain combines TRBV6-5 with TRBJ1-1; no definite D call. The CDR3 length is 15 residues. From germline, CDR1 is MNHEY and CDR2 SVGAGI. V was cut by 0 bases and J by 0 bases, with 8 bases left in between. CDR3 DNA sequence: TGTGCCAGCAGTTACTCGCCGGAAATGAACACTGAAGCTTTCTTT. As protein: CASSYSPEMNTEAFF.

This clonotype showed up just a few times. The V gene is TRBV5-1, the J gene TRBJ2-7; unclear D gene. The CDR3 loop spans 14 amino acids. V was trimmed by 2 bases and J by 0 bases, leaving 9 bases between them. Germline CDR1 SGHRS, CDR2 YFSETQ. Here the CDR3 reads CASSLDTFSYEQYF. The CDR3 nucleotides read TGCGCCAGCAGCTTAGACACATTCTCCTACGAGCAGTACTTC.

Note on this clonotype: The germline gene is not matched at one end of the junction; a read error may be the cause. The V gene is TRBV7-7, the J gene TRBJ2-5; 7 bases line up with TRBD1. The CDR3 contains 14 residues. The V gene's germline CDR1 is SSHAT and CDR2 FNYEAQ (reference sequence). Here the CDR3 reads CASSCAGTEETQYF. The CDR3 nucleotides read TGTGCTAGCAGCTGTGCTGGGACAGAAGAGACCCAGTACTTC.

The rearrangement links TRBV9 to TRBJ1-2, with 7 nucleotides matching TRBD1. This CDR3 has 15 amino acids. Germline V gene sequence: CDR1 SGDLS, CDR2 YYNGEE. V lost 0 bases, J lost 2 bases, and 4 bases stayed unmatched. The CDR3 loop is CASSVGDRANYGYTF. In DNA, the CDR3 is TGTGCCAGCAGCGTAGGAGACAGGGCGAACTATGGCTACACCTTC.

This sequence joins TRBV28 and TRBJ2-7; 7 bases are a match to TRBD1. This CDR3 spans 13 amino acids. Germline assignment: CDR1 MDHEN and CDR2 SYDVKM. The J segment lost 2 bases and the V segment lost 10 bases, leaving 8 bases of the junction unmatched. In DNA form, the CDR3 reads TGTGCCACCACAGGGGCCCCTACCTACGAGCAGTACTTC. Its protein is CATTGAPTYEQYF.

This clonotype has only a few counts. The chain combines TRBV5-1 with TRBJ2-3; D remains ambiguous. The CDR3 has 15 amino acids. CDR1 is SGHRS and CDR2 is YFSETQ in the germline V gene. With 5 bases removed from V and 2 bases from J, the gap between germline ends came to 15 bases. The CDR3 DNA sequence: TGCGCCAGCAGAACGGCTCCCCAATTCACAGATACGCAGTATTTT. It translates to CASRTAPQFTDTQYF.

With respect to this clonotype: A much bigger clone sits one base away, suggesting this may be a read error. The genes are TRBV29-1 and TRBJ1-2, with 7 bases lining up with TRBD1. Per the germline V gene, CDR1 is SQVTM and CDR2 is ANQGSEA. This CDR3 spans 15 amino acids. The CDR3 bases are TGCGGCGTTGATATTACCGGGACAGCTTACTATGGCTACACCTTC. Translated, it gives CGVDITGTAYYGYTF. Full variable domain (outside the CDR3, taken from reference TRBV29-1 and TRBJ1-2): SAVISQKPSRDICQRGTSLTIQCQVDSQVTMMFWYRQQPGQSLTLIATANQGSEATYESGFVIDKFPISRPNLTFSTLTVSNMSPEDSSIYLCGVDITGTAYYGYTFGSGTRLTVV.

This clonotype was picked up many times. The chain is built from TRBV7-9 and TRBJ2-1; D uncertain. Germline V lookup: CDR1 SEHNR, CDR2 FQNEAQ (reference sequence). The CDR3 contains 11 residues. V lost 3 bases, J lost 9 bases, and 6 bases lay in between. This CDR3 reads CASSFVLEQFF. The CDR3 region has the DNA TGTGCCAGCAGCTTCGTTCTTGAGCAGTTCTTC.